This T cell receptor beta chain stems from a study of T cells in Graves' hyperthyroidism and ophthalmopathy (dated by TCRdb to the late 2010s). Background for the entire study: Peripheral blood was collected at initial diagnosis, before any treatment. To identify distinguishing TCR V-J signatures, a discovery cohort of around 100 patients was used, comprising 40 to 45 with Graves' ophthalmopathy and around 60 with stable Graves' hyperthyroidism. An independent validation cohort of around 20 hyperthyroidism patients and about 15 patients who later progressed to ophthalmopathy tested prospective prediction of ophthalmopathy. For training and testing, the roughly 97 patients in the discovery cohort were randomly divided in a 7:3 ratio. The study also compared thyroid tissue and blood T-cell repertoires from 6 or 7 Graves' hyperthyroidism patients. Once sampling was done, hyperthyroidism patients were given methimazole at a starting dose of 30 mg daily, whereas ophthalmopathy patients were given high-dose intravenous methylprednisolone. TCR Vbeta CDR3 sequencing of around 130 peripheral blood samples (43 ophthalmopathy, some 75 hyperthyroidism and approximately 17 progressor patients) is reported in the paper.

Study-level results and caveats: Most expanded thyroid clonotypes (frequency above 0.001) were also found in blood, which suggests that blood repertoires may mirror thyroid immune responses. During validation, the model predicted progression to ophthalmopathy a median of approximately six months ahead of onset, with around 70% sensitivity and 72.22% specificity. Ophthalmopathy was separated from stable hyperthyroidism by a 13 V-J signature model, with over 85% sensitivity and around 81% specificity obtained in cross-validation and 80%/75% obtained in testing. No statistical method was used to set the sample size in advance, and investigators knew the group allocation.

Comment on this clonotype: What antigen it recognizes has not been identified. No base qualities exist here, and no much larger clone lies one base off it.

Stable Graves' hyperthyroidism was defined as the absence of progression to ophthalmopathy over 18 months of follow-up. Hyperthyroidism patients were newly diagnosed, with disease duration under 2 months, and aged 18 to 65 years. Patients with uncontrolled infections, other autoimmune diseases, pregnancy or lactation were excluded. Diagnoses relied on clinical symptoms, serum thyroxine and TRAb, thyroid ultrasound and orbital computed tomography. PBMCs were isolated from about 10 ml of fresh peripheral blood by Ficoll-Paque density gradient centrifugation. Trizol reagent was used to extract total RNA, and RNA quality was then checked on an Agilent 2100 Bioanalyzer. TCR beta CDR3 regions were amplified from RNA transcripts. For the first round of RT-PCR on the TCR CDR3, the HTBI primer set was used together with the Qiagen OneStep RT-PCR kit. Libraries were constructed in a second round of multiplex PCR, after which size selection and purification were carried out. Paired-end sequencing of the libraries was performed with 100 bp reads on an Illumina HiSeq2000. Processing in the source paper ran as follows. Raw data were processed with SOAPnuke, discarding reads with adapters, uncalled bases, mean Phred below 15, or no exact constant-primer or identifier match. COPE v1.2.5 was used to merge the high-quality paired reads, and each unique nucleotide sequence was defined as a clonotype. MiTCR v1.1 was used to align clonotypes to the IMGT TRBV, TRBD and TRBJ reference segments. Analysis was restricted to V-J combinations with a frequency above 0.0001, which covered roughly 99% of repertoires. A TCS score was defined as the ratio of F50 (clonal expansion) to E x V (chaos), with BLOSUM62-based TCRdist applied between CDR3 peptides within each V-J. Welch's t-statistics and random forest reduced approximately 520 V-J features to 10 to 15, which were used in a naive Bayes classifier (R e1071). Starting from the raw public reads, TCRdb applied fastp trimming at Q25, assembled clones with MiXCR and retained in-frame beta chains. Merged by CDR3 protein, the rows form single entries marked with the most common genes and DNA. These V and J calls are TCRdb output, not the study's own analysis. The sample data list 350,000 to 400,000 distinct CDR3 sequences, and about 15% of these were observed just once. The top ten hold more than 9.5% of the sample.

Sequencing was performed on blood. The receptor was derived from a woman in her sixties with Graves' hyperthyroidism.

Read as DNA, the sequence is TGTGCCAGCAGTTCCCCTGGGGGGGCGTTCAGGACCGGGGAGCTGTTTTTT. This gives the protein CASSSPGGAFRTGELFF. The sequence is built from TRBV28 and TRBJ2-2; a tentative D call is TRBD2 (7 bases match). CDR1 MDHEN and CDR2 SYDVKM were looked up in the germline V gene. V and J lose 4 bases and 5 bases, and a span of 20 bases separates them. Including cysteine and phenylalanine, the CDR3 has 17 amino acids. Of the read, only the CDR3 DNA is kept; its 51 bases are in frame from base 1.